The 24 T cell receptor beta chains listed next were all sequenced from one sample in a study of T cell repertoires in cytomegalovirus infection. TCRdb redid the calling of the reads with MiXCR, one entry per CDR3 protein. The table has about 200,000 distinct CDR3 sequences, nearly 9.5% seen once. Input material: PBMCs. These receptors all come from a human donor in good health (CMV status not recorded). Some clones in this sample may be carry-over from other donors' samples.

A few counts support this clonotype. The J gene is TRBJ1-1, the V gene TRBV27, with a tentative D call TRBD1 (6 bases). Per the germline V gene, CDR1 is MNHEY and CDR2 is SMNVEV (reference sequence). The CDR3 has 13 residues. The V gene lost 6 bases and the J gene lost 4 bases, with 12 bases spanning the gap. This CDR3 reads CASSQGRLTEAFF. The DNA of the CDR3 is TGTGCCAGCAGCCAGGGGCGCCTCACTGAAGCTTTCTTT.

This clonotype was detected many times. The chain has TRBV29-1 and TRBJ2-5; 8 positions match TRBD1. The ends lost 0 bases at V and 5 bases at J; junction bases unmatched: 11. The CDR3 length is 16 residues. Germline loops: CDR1 SQVTM, CDR2 ANQGSEA. The CDR3: CSVEDTGDRPQETQYF. As DNA, the CDR3 is TGCAGCGTTGAAGATACCGGGGACAGGCCCCAGGAGACCCAGTACTTC.

At least ten counts were recorded for this clonotype. This chain joins TRBV20-1 and TRBJ1-2; D ambiguous. From germline, CDR1 is DFQATT and CDR2 SNEGSKA (reference sequence). The V gene lost 0 bases and the J gene lost 1 base, with 9 bases spanning the gap. There are 14 residues in the CDR3. CDR3 DNA sequence: TGCAGTGCTAGAGATGCGCTGCTTAACTATGGCTACACCTTC. This gives the protein CSARDALLNYGYTF.

This clonotype was seen at least ten times. The CDR3 loop is CASPGLLSGANVLTF. CDR3 in DNA: TGTGCCAGCCCGGGCCTCCTCTCGGGGGCCAACGTCCTGACTTTC. The V call is TRBV7-2, the J call TRBJ2-6; no definite D call. In germline, CDR1 is SGHTA, CDR2 FQGNSA. The CDR3 loop spans 15 amino acids. V was trimmed by 8 bases and J by 4 bases, leaving 15 bases between them.

This clonotype was seen only a few times. V is TRBV12-3 or TRBV12-4 and J is TRBJ2-7; the match to TRBD2 covers 10 bases. CDR3 length: 16 amino acids. V gave up 3 bases and J gave up 0 bases; unmatched junction bases: 5. The CDR3 reads CASSFRASGSSYEQYF. The DNA for the CDR3 is TGTGCCAGCAGTTTTAGGGCTAGCGGGAGCTCCTACGAGCAGTACTTC.

A few counts support this clonotype. The V gene is TRBV7-6, the J gene TRBJ1-1; 7 bases agree with TRBD1. The CDR3 loop spans 15 amino acids. Germline CDR1 SGHVS, CDR2 FNYEAQ. The junction had 5 bases not matched to a gene; V was cut back by 4 bases and J by 0 bases. CDR3 loop: CASSSRTGMNTEAFF. The CDR3 DNA sequence: TGTGCCAGCAGCTCACGGACAGGAATGAACACTGAAGCTTTCTTT. Together with reference TRBV7-6 and TRBJ1-1, the CDR3 gives the full variable domain: GAGVSQSPRYKVTKRGQDVALRCDPISGHVSLYWYRQALGQGPEFLTYFNYEAQQDKSGLPNDRFSAERPEGSISTLTIQRTEQRDSAMYRCASSSRTGMNTEAFFGQGTRLTVV.

This clonotype showed up just a few times. The CDR3 DNA reads TGTGCCAGCAGTTGGGGACAATACGAGCAGTACTTC. This encodes CASSWGQYEQYF. The genes are TRBV28 and TRBJ2-7, with D possibly being TRBD1 (6 bases). This CDR3 has 12 residues. Looked up from germline, CDR1 is MDHEN and CDR2 is SYDVKM. Trimming took 4 bases from V and 4 from J, leaving 8 bases between them.

This clonotype was detected a few times. V is TRBV7-8 and J is TRBJ2-1, with D tentatively TRBD2 (5 bases). Germline assignment: CDR1 SGHVS and CDR2 FQNEAQ. This CDR3 has 14 amino acids. V gave up 5 bases and J gave up 15 bases, with 23 bases separating them. DNA for the CDR3: TGTGCCAGCAGCCCCTTGCTAGCAACTCCCGTCGGGTTCTTC. Translated: CASSPLLATPVGFF.

Many counts were recorded for this clonotype. The rearrangement joins TRBV7-2 to TRBJ2-1; TRBD2 agrees at 10 bases. Trimming cost V 4 bases and J 9 bases; bases outside gene matches: 9. The CDR3 covers 15 residues. The germline gives CDR1 SGHTA, CDR2 FQGNSA. DNA of the CDR3: TGTGCCAGCAGCTCCGCGGCTAGCGGGAGTCGTGAGCAGTTCTTC. Residues: CASSSAASGSREQFF.

This clonotype has a handful of counts. The chain has TRBV20-1 and TRBJ2-7; D gene uncertain. The CDR3 extends over 14 amino acids. Germline CDR1 reads DFQATT; CDR2 reads SNEGSKA (reference sequence). V lost 1 base, J lost 0 bases, and 10 bases lay in between. The CDR3 region is CSARVGGSSYEQYF. CDR3 coding DNA: TGCAGTGCTAGAGTCGGCGGAAGCTCCTACGAGCAGTACTTC.

This clonotype was seen more than once but under ten times. The V gene is TRBV2, the J gene TRBJ2-7, with D unresolved. The V gene's germline CDR1 is SNHLY and CDR2 FYNNEI. CDR3 length: 15 residues. V shed 6 bases and J shed 3 bases, with 18 bases lying between them. The CDR3, as DNA: TGTGCCAGCAGCCTCCTGGAAGGGAACTACTACGAGCAGTACTTC. Protein sequence: CASSLLEGNYYEQYF.

Of note for this clonotype: This clone may be a read error of a much larger clone one base away. The chain is built from TRBV7-2 and TRBJ1-1, with D perhaps TRBD1 (5 bases). CDR3 length: 16 amino acids. Germline assignment: CDR1 SGHTA and CDR2 FQGNSA. Trimming removed 1 base at V and 0 bases at J, with 12 bases between. This chain's CDR3 is CASSLEDARVNTEAFF. CDR3 DNA sequence: TGTGCCAGCAGCTTAGAGGATGCCAGGGTGAACACTGAAGCTTTCTTT.

This clonotype was observed a few times. J is TRBJ1-5 and V is TRBV19; no clear D gene. In germline, CDR1 is LNHDA, CDR2 SQIVND (reference sequence). The CDR3 length is 16 residues. The V end was cut by 4 bases, the J end by 3 bases, with 16 bases between. The CDR3 sequence: CASSSSAGSTNQPQHF. The CDR3 region has the DNA TGTGCCAGTAGTAGCAGCGCGGGGAGCACCAATCAGCCCCAGCATTTT.

V gene TRBV4-3 combines with J gene TRBJ2-1; tentative D call: TRBD2 (5 bases). The germline V gene encodes CDR1 LGHNA and CDR2 YSLEER. This CDR3 is 17 amino acids long. Trimming removed 0 bases from V and 1 base from J, with 13 bases in between. The CDR3 nucleotides read TGCGCCAGCAGCCAAGATACGGGAATCGGATCCTACAATGAGCAGTTCTTC. This encodes CASSQDTGIGSYNEQFF.

This clonotype was detected ten times or more. V is TRBV4-1 and J is TRBJ2-1; TRBD2 matches 7 bases. V shed 2 bases and J 3 bases; nucleotides not matched to a gene: 13. Germline V gene data show CDR1 as MGHRA and CDR2 as YSYEKL. The CDR3 is 18 residues long. CDR3 loop: CASSQSLREGRGYNEQFF. The CDR3, as DNA: TGCGCCAGCAGCCAAAGCCTGAGGGAGGGCCGGGGCTACAATGAGCAGTTCTTC.

This clonotype was seen a handful of times. The genes are TRBV4-1 and TRBJ2-2; D is unresolved. From germline, CDR1 is MGHRA and CDR2 YSYEKL. CDR3 size: 14 residues. V was clipped by 1 base and J by 6 bases, with 9 bases between them. CDR3 amino acids: CASSQATLPGELFF. The DNA of the CDR3 is TGCGCCAGCAGCCAAGCCACCCTACCCGGGGAGCTGTTTTTT.

The rearrangement joins TRBV19 to TRBJ1-2; D might be TRBD1 (6 bases). The CDR3 sequence is 13 residues long. Germline V gene sequence: CDR1 LNHDA, CDR2 SQIVND (reference sequence). The V gene lost 6 bases and the J gene lost 5 bases, with 13 bases spanning the gap. CDR3 bases: TGTGCCAGTAGACAGGGAGAGATTTATGGCTACACCTTC. Protein: CASRQGEIYGYTF.

The table lists this clonotype with many counts. The V call is TRBV20-1, the J call TRBJ2-7, with a possible D match to TRBD1 (5 bases). The CDR3 contains 15 residues. V was clipped by 0 bases and J by 0 bases, with 12 bases between them. Germline V lookup: CDR1 DFQATT, CDR2 SNEGSKA (reference sequence). The CDR3 bases are TGCAGTGCTAGAGATTTGACAGTAAGCTCCTACGAGCAGTACTTC. It translates to CSARDLTVSSYEQYF.

This clonotype occurred a few times. The rearrangement links TRBV6-5 to TRBJ2-7; 8 nucleotides line up with TRBD2. The CDR3 length is 14 residues. Looked up from germline, CDR1 is MNHEY and CDR2 is SVGAGI. V was pared by 6 bases and J by 6 bases, with 10 bases of the junction left unmatched. The CDR3 protein is CASRTGTRIGEQYF. CDR3 in DNA: TGTGCCAGCAGAACCGGGACTAGAATCGGCGAGCAGTACTTC.

This clonotype was recorded many times. This sequence joins TRBV7-8 and TRBJ2-7, with 8 bases lining up with TRBD1. The CDR3 has 12 residues. J gave up 12 bases and V 3 bases, and 7 bases lay outside the gene matches. Germline V lookup: CDR1 SGHVS, CDR2 FQNEAQ. The CDR3 sequence: CASSFQDRAMYV. Written as DNA, the CDR3 is TGTGCCAGCAGCTTTCAGGACAGGGCAATGTACGTC.

The rearrangement uses TRBV28 and TRBJ2-7; D is possibly TRBD1 or TRBD2 (5 bases each). Germline V gene data show CDR1 as MDHEN and CDR2 as SYDVKM. V was shortened by 3 bases and J by 5 bases, with 14 bases between the two germline ends. The CDR3 length is 14 residues. CDR3: CASSFWDRVDEQYF. The CDR3 nucleotides are TGTGCCAGCAGTTTTTGGGACCGGGTCGACGAGCAGTACTTC.

The rearrangement uses TRBV20-1 and TRBJ1-5, with TRBD1 matching 9 bases. CDR3 length: 16 amino acids. Germline assignment: CDR1 DFQATT and CDR2 SNEGSKA (reference sequence). Trimming at V came to 1 base and at J to 1 base, leaving 5 bases not matched to a gene. In nucleotides, the CDR3 is TGCAGTGCTAGAGGACAGGGGGGTAGGAGCAATCAGCCCCAGCATTTT. It codes for CSARGQGGRSNQPQHF.

The chain has TRBV20-1 and TRBJ1-6; tentative D call: TRBD1 (6 bases). The V gene lost 1 base and the J gene lost 7 bases, with 14 bases spanning the gap. The CDR3 sequence is 15 residues long. Germline V gene lookup returns CDR1 DFQATT and CDR2 SNEGSKA (reference sequence). The CDR3, as DNA: TGCAGTGCTAGAGGTTCACAGGGACTGAATTCACCCCTCCACTTT. Translating it yields CSARGSQGLNSPLHF.

This clonotype appeared a few times. The rearrangement uses TRBV2 and TRBJ2-3; D may be TRBD2 (5 bases). The CDR3 totals 14 residues. V lost 6 bases, J lost 6 bases, and 16 bases lay in between. Looked up from germline, CDR1 is SNHLY and CDR2 is FYNNEI. The CDR3 DNA sequence: TGTGCCAGCAGACTCGAGACGGGGATGGATACGCAGTATTTT. Translating it yields CASRLETGMDTQYF.